The rows below give T cell receptor beta chains drawn from one sample of a study of T cell responses to AZD1222 COVID-19 vaccine. Here immunoSEQ multiplex PCR was the method, and the copy in TCRdb shows in-frame clones only, minus some. The sample contains approximately 100,000 clones, roughly 86% of which appear only once. Source: peripheral blood, taken 28 days after the second AZD1222 dose. These receptors all come from an adult who received the AZD1222 COVID-19 vaccine. Each CDR3 is given with its conserved first and last residue. D genes are given only for firm matches. Size is omitted from some rows. Given values are once, few, many or a class for expanded clones.

>.|TRBV25-1|TRBJ2-3|15|TRBD1
CASSDRGIYGDTQYF
TGTGCCAGCAGTGACAGGGGGATCTACGGAGATACGCAGTATTTT
>.|TRBV12-5|TRBJ1-1|13|.
CASGLQGSTEAFF
TGTGCTAGTGGTTTGCAGGGAAGCACTGAAGCTTTCTTT
>.|TRBV3-1/TRBV3-2|TRBJ2-1|14|.
CASSQVGEGNEQFF
TGTGCCAGCAGCCAAGTCGGAGAGGGAAATGAGCAGTTCTTC
>few|TRBV18|TRBJ2-1|15|.
CASSPRQGSYNEQFF
TGTGCCAGCTCACCGAGGCAGGGGTCCTACAATGAGCAGTTCTTC
>.|TRBV25-1|TRBJ1-4|14|.
CASSDRLTNEKLFF
TGTGCCAGCAGTGACAGATTAACTAATGAAAAACTGTTTTTT
>.|TRBV18|TRBJ1-1|13|.
CASSTGPNTEAFF
TGTGCCAGCTCTACCGGCCCGAACACTGAAGCTTTCTTT
>.|TRBV27|TRBJ1-2|13|TRBD1
CASTGQGSGGYTF
TGTGCCAGCACGGGACAGGGTTCGGGTGGCTACACCTTC
>few|TRBV14|TRBJ1-1|15|.
CASSQDNPGGGEAFF
TGTGCCAGCAGCCAAGACAACCCGGGGGGCGGGGAAGCTTTCTTT
>.|TRBV9|TRBJ2-3|17|.
CASSVGPTGGHGDTQYF
TGTGCCAGCAGCGTAGGACCAACGGGGGGACATGGAGATACGCAGTATTTT
>.|TRBV3-1/TRBV3-2|TRBJ1-6|14|.
CASSSTGYDSPLHF
TGTGCCAGCAGCTCTACAGGATATGATTCACCCCTCCACTTT